This TCR beta chain was recorded in a study of blood T cells in healthy people across ages. Using a J-beta primer mix together with a sample-barcoded 5' primer, a second PCR was run for roughly 7 to 11 cycles. Each CDR3 protein is one row after TCRdb ran MiXCR on the 5' RACE reads. The sample lists around 700,000 distinct CDR3 sequences, just under 25% occurring once. This sample was also put to use in a study of T cells of mothers and their children. That publication notes: Detection yielded no persistent microchimeric T cell clones.

The sequenced material came from blood. This receptor was taken from a boy aged 10-17 years in good health.

The CDR3 region has the DNA TGCAGCGTTACAGGGCTCCTCTCCTACGAGCAGTACTTC. It encodes CSVTGLLSYEQYF. The gene calls are TRBV29-1 and TRBJ2-7, with D tentatively TRBD1 (6 bases). The CDR3 is 13 residues long. Germline V gene data show CDR1 as SQVTM and CDR2 as ANQGSEA. V lost 5 bases and J 0 bases, leaving 11 bases between the germline ends.